This T cell receptor (beta chain) was documented in a study of radiation and T cells in renal cell carcinoma. Overall study context: Nephrectomy followed 15 Gy stereotactic body radiation by 4 weeks. The study, taken as a whole, reports: No pretreatment tumor biopsies were available for baseline clonotypes.

The time point: baseline pretreatment blood. Specified treatment: 15 Gy SBRT to primary tumor, nephrectomy 4 weeks later. Serial blood draws occurred at baseline and 2 and 4 weeks post-SBRT. As regards this clone: Antigen specificity is unknown.

CDR3 size: 15 residues. The germline CDR1 and CDR2 sequences are MNHEY and SVGAGI. Germline trimming cut 4 bases from V and 7 bases from J; bases unmatched to any gene: 8. Libraries were prepared by immunoSEQ multiplex PCR; TCRdb keeps only in-frame clonotypes and omits some of them. This table has about 140,000 clones, approximately 87% appearing once. The sample here was blood, taken from a patient whose treatment included radiotherapy and nephrectomy. The chain recombines TRBV6-5 with TRBJ2-3; 10 nucleotides line up with TRBD2. This TCR derives from a woman between 45 and 65 years old with renal cell carcinoma. The chain's CDR3 is CASSSPLAGVNTQYF. The DNA for the CDR3 is TGTGCCAGCAGTTCCCCGCTAGCGGGAGTGAATACGCAGTATTTT.